This T cell receptor (beta chain) emerged from a study of shared T cell receptors in the human thymus. Libraries were prepared by immunoSEQ multiplex PCR; TCRdb keeps only in-frame clonotypes and omits some of them. The profile shows 550,000 to 800,000 clones, around 85% of them singletons. With V trimmed by 1 base and J by 7 bases, 10 bases remained unmatched. In germline, CDR1 is MGHRA, CDR2 YSYEKL. The CDR3 runs 16 residues. The same sample was also studied in work on human thymus T cells. That paper notes: All donors were healthy Finnish infants who were undergoing corrective surgery to treat congenital heart defects. Corrective cardiac surgery supplied the resected thymus tissue. Related research described strongly overlapping thymic repertoires in unrelated people.

The source is a girl in the first two years of life with a congenital heart defect. The rearrangement uses TRBV4-1 and TRBJ1-2; 9 bases line up with TRBD1. Sequenced sample: thymocytes. The CDR3 sequence: CASSQGAGTGLGGYTF. The DNA for the CDR3 is TGCGCCAGCAGCCAAGGGGCCGGGACAGGGTTAGGTGGCTACACCTTC.